This entry lists 16 T cell receptor beta chains sequenced from one sample in a study of CXCR3-negative and CXCR3-positive naive CD8 T cells. Study-wide findings and caveats: A higher hydrophobicity marked the TRB CDR3s of CXCR3-positive naive cells versus CXCR3-negative naive cells.

These receptors are not linked to any known antigen. UMI-labeled 5' RACE yielded the TRB cDNA libraries. From its re-call of the 5' RACE reads, TCRdb lists each CDR3 protein once, without DNA. Its table lists about 5,700 distinct CDR3 sequences. Sequencing was carried out using naive CXCR3+ CD8+ T cells from blood. Subset meaning: CD45RO-CCR7+CD27+CD95- naive CD8+ T cells expressing CXCR3 (TNR3+). The receptors here all came from a human donor in good health. Some clones in this sample may be carry-over from other donors' samples.

The gene calls are TRBV12-3 or TRBV12-4 and TRBJ2-7. The CDR3 covers 14 residues. CDR3 loop: CASSLGPADYEQYF.

The rearrangement uses TRBV6-6 and TRBJ2-3; checking the TCRdb D call of TRBD1 is not possible without DNA. CDR1 is MNHNY, CDR2 SVGAGI, per germline (reference sequence). The CDR3 is made up of 17 amino acids. The CDR3 sequence is CASNNIHQGLRTDTQYF.

The rearrangement uses TRBV4-2 and TRBJ2-2; TCRdb proposes TRBD2, but this gene call is untestable without DNA. The CDR3 covers 17 residues. Per the germline V gene, CDR1 is LGHNA and CDR2 is YNFKEQ. The CDR3 sequence: CASSQESAGGGTGELFF.

Judged by frequency, this clonotype is medium-sized (0.01 to 0.1%). This rearrangement joins TRBV7-9 to TRBJ2-3. The germline gives CDR1 SEHNR, CDR2 FQNEAQ (reference sequence). The CDR3 length is 13 residues. CDR3 in amino acids: CASSRPDADTQYF.

This clonotype is called medium-sized based on its frequency. The J gene is TRBJ2-4, the V gene TRBV5-1; lacking DNA, the TRBD1 call made by TCRdb goes unchecked. The CDR3 runs 13 residues. CDR1 SGHRS and CDR2 YFSETQ come from the germline V gene. This CDR3 is CASSSGGGNIQYF.

Considering frequency, this clonotype is medium-sized. The chain is built from TRBV20-1 and TRBJ1-1; no DNA is available, so the TRBD1 call from TCRdb remains unchecked. Germline V CDR1 and CDR2: DFQATT, SNEGSKA (reference sequence). This CDR3 has 12 amino acids. The CDR3 loop is CSARGQGHGAFF.

The chain carries TRBV14 and TRBJ2-1; TCRdb gives TRBD2 as the D gene, but with no DNA this cannot be confirmed. The germline V gene encodes CDR1 SGHDN and CDR2 FVKESK. The CDR3 is 15 amino acids. The CDR3 reads CASSHTALASNEQFF.

CDR3: CASGRAWAGGDQPQHF. This chain uses TRBV6-4 with TRBJ1-5; with no DNA, the TCRdb D assignment of TRBD1 cannot be verified. This CDR3 has 16 amino acids. Germline V gives CDR1 MRHNA, CDR2 SNTAGT.

The chain employs TRBV7-9 and TRBJ1-2. Germline V lookup: CDR1 SEHNR, CDR2 FQNEAQ (reference sequence). This CDR3 has 15 residues. This CDR3 is CASSLGGYGDYGYTF. Full variable domain (outside the CDR3, taken from reference TRBV7-9 and TRBJ1-2): DTGVSQNPRHKITKRGQNVTFRCDPISEHNRLYWYRQTLGQGPEFLTYFQNEAQLEKSRLLSDRFSAERPKGSFSTLEIQRTEQGDSAMYLCASSLGGYGDYGYTFGSGTRLTVV.

The chain is built from TRBV20-1 and TRBJ1-1; without DNA, the TCRdb call of TRBD1 cannot be checked. The CDR3 runs 15 residues. Per the germline V gene, CDR1 is DFQATT and CDR2 is SNEGSKA (reference sequence). The CDR3 spells CSARGDRGLNTEAFF.

This clonotype is medium-sized by frequency. The chain is built from TRBV12-3 or TRBV12-4 and TRBJ2-1; without DNA, the TCRdb call of TRBD2 cannot be checked. CDR3 size: 14 residues. CDR3 amino acids: CASRPLEGNNEQFF.

The chain employs TRBV29-1 and TRBJ2-5; the TCRdb call, TRBD1, lacks DNA for checking. Germline CDR1 is SQVTM and CDR2 is ANQGSEA. The CDR3 has 13 residues. CDR3: CSVVDRGQETQYF.

The chain combines TRBV19 with TRBJ1-5. This CDR3 comprises 15 residues. Germline CDR1 and CDR2: LNHDA and SQIVND (reference sequence). CDR3 sequence: CASSFSDYSNQPQHF.

Judged by frequency, this clonotype is medium-sized. The chain employs TRBV15 and TRBJ2-5; no DNA is available, so the TRBD1 call from TCRdb remains unchecked. There are 15 residues in the CDR3. Germline CDR1 LNHNV, CDR2 YYDKDF (reference sequence). The chain's CDR3 is CATSSSRAIQETQYF. Supplemented by reference TRBV15 and TRBJ2-5, the full variable domain reads DAMVIQNPRYQVTQFGKPVTLSCSQTLNHNVMYWYQQKSSQAPKLLFHYYDKDFNNEADTPDNFQSRRPNTSFCFLDIRSPGLGDTAMYLCATSSSRAIQETQYFGPGTRLLVL.

The V call is TRBV2, the J call TRBJ2-1; TCRdb's assignment of TRBD1 cannot be checked, as there is no DNA. CDR1 and CDR2 (germline): SNHLY, FYNNEI. The CDR3 is made up of 13 amino acids. The CDR3 sequence is CASTGTGVDEQFF.

The chain joins TRBV29-1 to TRBJ2-7; TCRdb lists TRBD2, though no DNA is available to test this call. Looked up from germline, CDR1 is SQVTM and CDR2 is ANQGSEA. CDR3 size: 13 residues. The CDR3 sequence: CSVGTSASYEQYF.